In its sample, the clone carrying this T cell receptor (beta chain) was seen once. The antigen is not known. This entry belongs to a study of T cell responses to AZD1222 COVID-19 vaccine. Study outcomes and limitations: It should be noted that donors were predominantly white British and more often female, and clonal diversity was possibly underestimated.

Some clones are missing from TCRdb's copy, which holds only in-frame ones; the method was immunoSEQ multiplex PCR. The sample lists some 140,000 clones, roughly 90% seen once, with 2.5% to 4% in the top ten. V was pared by 4 bases and J by 5 bases, with 4 bases of the junction left unmatched. CDR3 size: 13 residues. Per germline, CDR1 LNHDA and CDR2 SQIVND (reference sequence). V and J are TRBV19 and TRBJ2-7, with 8 bases identical to TRBD2. The input for sequencing was peripheral blood, taken on day 0 of AZD1222 vaccination. This TCR was recovered from an adult in good health. In nucleotides, the CDR3 is TGTGCCAGTAGTAGCGGGAGGTCCCACGAGCAGTACTTC. It specifies CASSSGRSHEQYF.